This T cell receptor (beta chain) came from a study of beta chain features in type 1 diabetes. Findings and limits, study-wide: Moderate but significant shortening of TCRB CDR3s was recorded in all four CD4+ subsets from Type 1 diabetes patients.

Expressed TCRB transcripts were sequenced after all isolated RNA was converted to cDNA. Some 3.6 million reads per sample were averaged for naive, central memory and regulatory samples. Generated by immunoSEQ multiplex PCR, the TCRdb table keeps only in-frame clones and is missing some. The sample records around 130,000 clones, around 9% being singletons. On this clone itself: The antigen is not known.

V was pared by 5 bases and J by 5 bases, with 16 bases between. The CDR3 is made up of 14 amino acids. Germline-derived CDR1 and CDR2 are SGHNT and YYREEE (reference sequence). Based on CD45RO/CCR7/CD25/CD127/CD95/CD27, CD4+ regulatory, stem cell-like memory, naive and central memory cells were sorted. The chain is built from TRBV5-4 and TRBJ1-2; D ambiguous. Source material: central memory CD4+ T cells from blood. This clonotype was obtained from a man under 40 with type 1 diabetes. The CDR3 region is CASSTWSHRYGYTF. CDR3 DNA sequence: TGTGCCAGCAGTACCTGGAGCCACCGGTATGGCTACACCTTC.